The TCR beta chain under discussion was sequenced for a study of metastatic and nonmetastatic thyroid tumors. Turning to the study itself: Comparative analysis of repertoires was undertaken across blood and tumor or nodule tissue obtained from malignant and benign thyroid patients.

No treatment of any kind had been given to any patient before thyroid surgery. This clone counts as medium-sized. Antigen: not known. Original handling: The study's classifier, a distant-metastasis tool for papillary thyroid cancer, was built using CDR3 differences across clinicopathological groups. TCRdb re-analyzed the PCR reads through MiXCR. The V and J calls were determined by TCRdb, not by the authors. The sample records around 30,000 clones, 15% being singletons. Findings and limits, study-wide: Versus benign nodules, malignant thyroid tumors reportedly had significantly higher TCR beta diversity, in blood and tumor.

The clonotype was recovered from a male donor with papillary thyroid cancer or a benign thyroid nodule (not recorded which). Some clones in this sample may be carry-over from other donors' samples. Sequencing was done on a sample of blood.

As DNA, the CDR3 is TGTGCCAGCAGCTTAAGGAGCGGGGGCCGCACAGATACGCAGTATTTT. Translation: CASSLRSGGRTDTQYF. V gene TRBV7-2 combines with J gene TRBJ2-3, with TRBD2 identical over 8 bases. Germline loops: CDR1 SGHTA, CDR2 FQGNSA. V lost 2 bases to trimming and J lost 1 base; unmatched junction nucleotides: 5. CDR3 length: 16 amino acids.